This TCR beta chain was observed in a study of T-cell reconstitution after alpha-beta-depleted transplantation in children. Study observations and caveats: A year had passed since transplant, and T-cell counts and diversity by then came mostly from newly produced T cells.

For TCRbeta, the library was prepared with unique molecular identifiers. Using its own MiXCR run on the PCR reads, TCRdb lists one record per CDR3 protein. The table has approximately 290,000 distinct CDR3 sequences, around a tenth seen once; the top ten hold around 22%. There are many counts of this clonotype. As yet, its antigen is unknown. The J segment lost 1 base and the V segment lost 6 bases, leaving 3 bases of the junction unmatched. CDR1 and CDR2 (germline): DFQATT, SNEGSKA (reference sequence). The CDR3 runs to 13 residues. The source of this sequence is a male patient aged 2 to 10 who had a stem cell transplant for chronic granulomatous disease, so the T cells may come from the graft donor. The chain employs TRBV20-1 and TRBJ2-5; 9 nucleotides agree with TRBD1. Sample: peripheral blood, taken 180 days after TCRalphabeta/CD19-depleted stem cell transplant. CDR3 sequence: CSAMDRGQETQYF. Here the CDR3 DNA reads TGCAGTGCCATGGACAGGGGCCAAGAGACCCAGTACTTC.